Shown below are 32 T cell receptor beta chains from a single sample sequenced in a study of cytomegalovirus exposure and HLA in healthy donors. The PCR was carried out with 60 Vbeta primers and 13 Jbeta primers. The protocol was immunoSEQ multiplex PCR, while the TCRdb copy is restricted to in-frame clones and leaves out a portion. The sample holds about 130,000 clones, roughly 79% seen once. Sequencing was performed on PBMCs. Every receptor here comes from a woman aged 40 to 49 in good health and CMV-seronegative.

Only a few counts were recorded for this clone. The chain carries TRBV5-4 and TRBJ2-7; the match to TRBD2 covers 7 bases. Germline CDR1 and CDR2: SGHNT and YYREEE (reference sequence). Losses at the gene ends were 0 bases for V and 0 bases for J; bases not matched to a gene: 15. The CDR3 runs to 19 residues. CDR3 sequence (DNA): TGTGCCAGCAGCTTGGGATCGACTAGCCGCCGCCCTAGCTCCTACGAGCAGTACTTC. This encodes CASSLGSTSRRPSSYEQYF.

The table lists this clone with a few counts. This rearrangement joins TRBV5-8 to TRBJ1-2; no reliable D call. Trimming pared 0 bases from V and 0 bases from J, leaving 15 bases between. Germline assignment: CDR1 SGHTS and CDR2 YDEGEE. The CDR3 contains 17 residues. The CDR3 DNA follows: TGTGCCAGCAGCTTGGAGTCGGCGGGGATGACTAACTATGGCTACACCTTC. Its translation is CASSLESAGMTNYGYTF.

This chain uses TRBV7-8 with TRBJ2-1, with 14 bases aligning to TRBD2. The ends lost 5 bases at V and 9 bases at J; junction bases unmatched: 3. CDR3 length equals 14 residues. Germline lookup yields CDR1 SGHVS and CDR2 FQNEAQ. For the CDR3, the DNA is TGTGCCAGCAGCGCCGGGACTAGCGGGAGTGAGCAGTTCTTC. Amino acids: CASSAGTSGSEQFF.

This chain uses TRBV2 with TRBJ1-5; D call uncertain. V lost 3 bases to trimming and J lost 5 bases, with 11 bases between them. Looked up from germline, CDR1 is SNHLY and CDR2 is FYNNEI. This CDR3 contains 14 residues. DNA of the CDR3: TGTGCCAGCAGTGACCGCAGCGGGTATCAGCCCCAGCATTTT. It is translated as CASSDRSGYQPQHF.

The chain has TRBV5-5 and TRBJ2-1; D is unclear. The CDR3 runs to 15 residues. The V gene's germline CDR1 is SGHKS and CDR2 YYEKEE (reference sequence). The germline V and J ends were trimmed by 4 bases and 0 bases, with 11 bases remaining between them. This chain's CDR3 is CASSHPPSSYNEQFF. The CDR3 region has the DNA TGTGCCAGCAGCCATCCTCCTAGCTCCTACAATGAGCAGTTCTTC.

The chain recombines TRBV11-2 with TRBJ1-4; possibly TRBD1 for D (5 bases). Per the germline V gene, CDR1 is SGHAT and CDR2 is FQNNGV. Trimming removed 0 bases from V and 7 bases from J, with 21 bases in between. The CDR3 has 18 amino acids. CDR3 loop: CASSLDQGVSGVGEKLFF. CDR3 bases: TGTGCCAGCAGCTTAGATCAAGGGGTATCGGGCGTGGGTGAAAAACTGTTTTTT.

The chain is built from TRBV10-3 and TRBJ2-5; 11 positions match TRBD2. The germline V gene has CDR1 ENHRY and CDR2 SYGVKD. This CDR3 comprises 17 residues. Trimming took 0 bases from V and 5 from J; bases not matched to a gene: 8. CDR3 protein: CAISESDSGGASETQYF. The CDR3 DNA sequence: TGTGCCATCAGTGAGTCGGATAGCGGGGGGGCCAGCGAGACCCAGTACTTC.

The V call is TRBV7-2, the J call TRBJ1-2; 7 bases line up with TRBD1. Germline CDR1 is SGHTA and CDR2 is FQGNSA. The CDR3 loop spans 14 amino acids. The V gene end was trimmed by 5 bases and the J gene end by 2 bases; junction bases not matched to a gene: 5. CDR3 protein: CASSHRTGNYGYTF. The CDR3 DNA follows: TGTGCCAGCAGCCATAGGACAGGCAACTATGGCTACACCTTC.

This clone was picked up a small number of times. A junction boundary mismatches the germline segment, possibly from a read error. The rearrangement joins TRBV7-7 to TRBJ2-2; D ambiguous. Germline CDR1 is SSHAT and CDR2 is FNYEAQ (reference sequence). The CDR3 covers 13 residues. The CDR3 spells CASSLTDTGELFF. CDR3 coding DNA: TGTGCTAGCAGCTTAACAGACACCGGGGAGCTGTTTTTT.

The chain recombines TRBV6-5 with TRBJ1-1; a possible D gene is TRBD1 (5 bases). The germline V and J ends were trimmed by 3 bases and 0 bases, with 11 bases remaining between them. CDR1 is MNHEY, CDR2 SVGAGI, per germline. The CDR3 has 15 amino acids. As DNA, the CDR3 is TGTGCCAGCAGTTATGGGGAGGGGATGAACACTGAAGCTTTCTTT. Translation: CASSYGEGMNTEAFF.

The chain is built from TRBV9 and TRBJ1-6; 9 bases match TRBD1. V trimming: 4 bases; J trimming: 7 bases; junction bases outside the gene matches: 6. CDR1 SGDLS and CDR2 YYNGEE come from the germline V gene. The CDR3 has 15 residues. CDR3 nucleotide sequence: TGTGCCAGCAGCCCCACCGGGACAGGGAATTCACCCCTCCACTTT. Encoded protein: CASSPTGTGNSPLHF.

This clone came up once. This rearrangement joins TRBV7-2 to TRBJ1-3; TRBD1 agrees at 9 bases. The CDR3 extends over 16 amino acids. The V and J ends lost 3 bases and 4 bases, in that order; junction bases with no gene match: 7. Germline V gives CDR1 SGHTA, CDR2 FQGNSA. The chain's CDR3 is CASSFYQGQGGNTIYF. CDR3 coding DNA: TGTGCCAGCAGCTTTTACCAGGGACAGGGAGGAAACACCATATATTTT.

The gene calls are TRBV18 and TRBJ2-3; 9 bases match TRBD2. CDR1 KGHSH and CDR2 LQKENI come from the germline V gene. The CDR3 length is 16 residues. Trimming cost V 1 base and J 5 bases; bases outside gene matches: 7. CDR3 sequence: CASSPLAGGQGDTQYF. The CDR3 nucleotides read TGTGCCAGCTCACCACTCGCGGGGGGGCAGGGAGATACGCAGTATTTT.

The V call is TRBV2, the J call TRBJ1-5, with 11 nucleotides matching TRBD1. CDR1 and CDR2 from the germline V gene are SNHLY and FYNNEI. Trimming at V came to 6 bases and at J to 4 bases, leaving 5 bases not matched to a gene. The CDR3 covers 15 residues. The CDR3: CASRGQGAGNQPQHF. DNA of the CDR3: TGTGCCAGCAGAGGACAGGGGGCGGGAAATCAGCCCCAGCATTTT.

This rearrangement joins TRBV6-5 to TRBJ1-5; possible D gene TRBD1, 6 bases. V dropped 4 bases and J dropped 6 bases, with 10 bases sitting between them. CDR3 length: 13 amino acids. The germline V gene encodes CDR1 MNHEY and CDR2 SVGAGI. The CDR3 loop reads CASSLQGRQPQHF. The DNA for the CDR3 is TGTGCCAGCAGTTTACAGGGACGTCAGCCCCAGCATTTT.

The CDR3 loop is CASRVGGSSYNEQFF. The CDR3 nucleotides read TGTGCCAGCCGGGTGGGGGGATCCTCCTACAATGAGCAGTTCTTC. The chain employs TRBV11-1 and TRBJ2-1, with a possible D match to TRBD2 (6 bases). Trimming shortened V by 8 bases and J by 0 bases, and 14 bases separated the two germline ends. Per the germline V gene, CDR1 is SGHAT and CDR2 is FQDESV (reference sequence). This CDR3 comprises 15 residues.

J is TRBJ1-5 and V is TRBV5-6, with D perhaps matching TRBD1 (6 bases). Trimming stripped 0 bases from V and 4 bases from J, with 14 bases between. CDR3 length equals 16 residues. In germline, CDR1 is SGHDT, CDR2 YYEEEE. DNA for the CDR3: TGTGCCAGCAGCTTGGGGGCCGGGACACGTAATCAGCCCCAGCATTTT. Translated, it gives CASSLGAGTRNQPQHF.

The CDR3 sequence: CASSLGGSLNYGYTF. The CDR3 coding sequence is TGCGCCAGCAGCTTGGGTGGTTCGCTAAACTATGGCTACACCTTC. This chain joins TRBV5-1 and TRBJ1-2; D uncertain. The germline V gene has CDR1 SGHRS and CDR2 YFSETQ. The V end lost 0 bases, the J end lost 2 bases, and 11 bases lay between the germline ends. This CDR3 spans 15 amino acids.

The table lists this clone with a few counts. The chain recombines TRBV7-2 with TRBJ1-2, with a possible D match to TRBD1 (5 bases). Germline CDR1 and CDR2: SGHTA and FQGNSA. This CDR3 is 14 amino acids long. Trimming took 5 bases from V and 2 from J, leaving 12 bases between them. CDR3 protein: CASSPGPGNYGYTF. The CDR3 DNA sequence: TGTGCCAGCAGCCCCGGGCCAGGGAACTATGGCTACACCTTC.

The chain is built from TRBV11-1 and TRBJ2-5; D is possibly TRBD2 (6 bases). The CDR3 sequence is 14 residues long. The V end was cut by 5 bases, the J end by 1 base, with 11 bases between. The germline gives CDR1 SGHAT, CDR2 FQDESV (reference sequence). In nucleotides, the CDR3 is TGTGCCAGCAGCGAAACGGGACTCCAAGAGACCCAGTACTTC. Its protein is CASSETGLQETQYF.

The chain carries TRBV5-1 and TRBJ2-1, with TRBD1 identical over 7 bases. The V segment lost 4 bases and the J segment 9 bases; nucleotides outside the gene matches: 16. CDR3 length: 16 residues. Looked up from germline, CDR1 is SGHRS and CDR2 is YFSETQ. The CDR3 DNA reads TGCGCCAGCAGCCCAGGGGCAGGGGGACAAGGAGGTGAGCAGTTCTTC. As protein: CASSPGAGGQGGEQFF.

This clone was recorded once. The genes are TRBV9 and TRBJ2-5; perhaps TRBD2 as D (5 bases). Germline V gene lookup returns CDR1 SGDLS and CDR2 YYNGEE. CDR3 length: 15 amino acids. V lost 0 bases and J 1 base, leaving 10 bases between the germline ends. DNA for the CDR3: TGTGCCAGCAGCGTAGGGGCTGGGAGCCAAGAGACCCAGTACTTC. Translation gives CASSVGAGSQETQYF.

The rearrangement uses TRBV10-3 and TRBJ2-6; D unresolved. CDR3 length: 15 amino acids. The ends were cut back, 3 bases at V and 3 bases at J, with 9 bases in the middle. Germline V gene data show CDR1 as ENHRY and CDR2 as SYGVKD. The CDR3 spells CAISDWRDGANVLTF. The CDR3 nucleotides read TGTGCCATCAGTGATTGGAGAGATGGGGCCAACGTCCTGACTTTC.

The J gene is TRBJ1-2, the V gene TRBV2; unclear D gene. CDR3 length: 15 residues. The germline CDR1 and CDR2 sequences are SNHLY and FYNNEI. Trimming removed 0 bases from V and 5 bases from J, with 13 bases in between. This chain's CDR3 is CASSEAETSAYGYTF. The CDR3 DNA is TGTGCCAGCAGTGAAGCGGAAACCAGCGCTTATGGCTACACCTTC.

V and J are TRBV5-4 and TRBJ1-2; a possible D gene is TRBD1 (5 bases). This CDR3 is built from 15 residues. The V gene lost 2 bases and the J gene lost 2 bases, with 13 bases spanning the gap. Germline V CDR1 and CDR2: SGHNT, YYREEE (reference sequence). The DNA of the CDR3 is TGTGCCAGCAGCTTTCGGCAGGGAGGGAACTATGGCTACACCTTC. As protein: CASSFRQGGNYGYTF.

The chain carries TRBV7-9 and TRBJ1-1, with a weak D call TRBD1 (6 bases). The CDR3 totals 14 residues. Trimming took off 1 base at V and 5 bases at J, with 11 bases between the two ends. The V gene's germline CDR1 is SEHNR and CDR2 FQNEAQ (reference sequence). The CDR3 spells CASSLEGQTTEAFF. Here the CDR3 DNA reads TGTGCCAGCAGCTTAGAAGGACAGACTACTGAAGCTTTCTTT.

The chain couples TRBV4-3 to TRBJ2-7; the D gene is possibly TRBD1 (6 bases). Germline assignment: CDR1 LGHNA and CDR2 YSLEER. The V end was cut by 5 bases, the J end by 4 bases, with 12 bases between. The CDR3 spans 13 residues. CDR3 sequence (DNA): TGCGCCAGCAGCAGATCACAGGGTTACGAGCAGTACTTC. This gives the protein CASSRSQGYEQYF.

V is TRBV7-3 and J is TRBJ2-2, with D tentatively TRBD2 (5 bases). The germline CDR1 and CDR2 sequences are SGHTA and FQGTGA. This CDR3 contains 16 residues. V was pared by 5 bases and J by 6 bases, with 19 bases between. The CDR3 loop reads CASSNRGSVVAGELFF. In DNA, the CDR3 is TGTGCCAGCAGCAACCGGGGATCAGTCGTAGCCGGGGAGCTGTTTTTT.

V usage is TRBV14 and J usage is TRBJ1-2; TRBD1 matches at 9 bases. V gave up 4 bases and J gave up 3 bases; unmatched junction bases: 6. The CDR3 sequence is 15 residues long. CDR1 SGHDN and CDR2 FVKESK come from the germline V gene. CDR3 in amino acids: CASSRTGGEYYGYTF. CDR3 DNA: TGTGCCAGCAGCCGCACAGGGGGCGAATACTATGGCTACACCTTC.

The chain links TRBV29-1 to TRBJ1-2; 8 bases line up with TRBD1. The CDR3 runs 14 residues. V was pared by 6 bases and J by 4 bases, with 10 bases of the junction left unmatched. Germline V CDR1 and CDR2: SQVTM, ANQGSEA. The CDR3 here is CSVRSGGKSYGYTF. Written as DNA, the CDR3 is TGCAGCGTGCGTTCAGGGGGCAAAAGCTATGGCTACACCTTC.

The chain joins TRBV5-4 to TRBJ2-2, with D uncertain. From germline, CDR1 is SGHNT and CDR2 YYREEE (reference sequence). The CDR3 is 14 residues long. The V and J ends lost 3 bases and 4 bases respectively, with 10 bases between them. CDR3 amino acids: CASSYLSSTGELFF. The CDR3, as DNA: TGTGCCAGCAGCTACTTGTCTAGCACCGGGGAGCTGTTTTTT.

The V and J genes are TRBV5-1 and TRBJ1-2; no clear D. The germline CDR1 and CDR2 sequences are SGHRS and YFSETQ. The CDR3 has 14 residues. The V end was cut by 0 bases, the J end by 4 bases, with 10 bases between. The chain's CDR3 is CASSLEAVRYGYTF. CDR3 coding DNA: TGCGCCAGCAGCTTGGAAGCGGTCCGCTATGGCTACACCTTC.